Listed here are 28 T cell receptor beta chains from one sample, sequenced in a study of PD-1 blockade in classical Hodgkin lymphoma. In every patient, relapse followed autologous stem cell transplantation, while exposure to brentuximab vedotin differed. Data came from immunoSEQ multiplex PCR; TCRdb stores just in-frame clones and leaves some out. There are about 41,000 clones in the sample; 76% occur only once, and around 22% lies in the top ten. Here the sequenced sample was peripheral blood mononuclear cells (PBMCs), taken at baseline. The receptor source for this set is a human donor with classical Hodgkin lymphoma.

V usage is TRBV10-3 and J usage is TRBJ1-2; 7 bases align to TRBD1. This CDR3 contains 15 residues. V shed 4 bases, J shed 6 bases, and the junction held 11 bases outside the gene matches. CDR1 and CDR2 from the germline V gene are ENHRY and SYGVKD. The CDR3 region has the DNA TGTGCCATCAGTGCTGTCGGGGGGACAGATAATGGCTACACCTTC. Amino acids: CAISAVGGTDNGYTF.

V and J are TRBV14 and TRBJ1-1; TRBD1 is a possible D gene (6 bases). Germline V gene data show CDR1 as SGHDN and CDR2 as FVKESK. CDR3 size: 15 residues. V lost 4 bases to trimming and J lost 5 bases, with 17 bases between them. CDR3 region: CASSPGAGLATEAFF. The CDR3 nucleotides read TGTGCCAGCAGCCCGGGGGCAGGTTTAGCGACTGAAGCTTTCTTT.

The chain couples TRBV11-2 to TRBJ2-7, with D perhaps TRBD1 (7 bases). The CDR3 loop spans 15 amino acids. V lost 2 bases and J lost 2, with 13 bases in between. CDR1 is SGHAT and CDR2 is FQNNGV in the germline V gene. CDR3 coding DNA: TGTGCCAGCAGCTTACGGCGGGACAGAGCCTACGAGCAGTACTTC. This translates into CASSLRRDRAYEQYF.

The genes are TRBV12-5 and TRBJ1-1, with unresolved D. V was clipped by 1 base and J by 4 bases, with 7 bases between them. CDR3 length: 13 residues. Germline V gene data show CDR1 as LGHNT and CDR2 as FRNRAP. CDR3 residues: CASGLETGTEAFF. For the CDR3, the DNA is TGTGCTAGTGGTTTGGAAACGGGCACTGAAGCTTTCTTT.

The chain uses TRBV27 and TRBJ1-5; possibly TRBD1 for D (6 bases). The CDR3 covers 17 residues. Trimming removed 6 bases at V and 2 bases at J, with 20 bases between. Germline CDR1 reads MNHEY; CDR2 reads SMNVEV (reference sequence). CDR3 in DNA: TGTGCCAGCAGCCCCATCGGGGGGGCGCAGGGCAATCAGCCCCAGCATTTT. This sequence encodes CASSPIGGAQGNQPQHF.

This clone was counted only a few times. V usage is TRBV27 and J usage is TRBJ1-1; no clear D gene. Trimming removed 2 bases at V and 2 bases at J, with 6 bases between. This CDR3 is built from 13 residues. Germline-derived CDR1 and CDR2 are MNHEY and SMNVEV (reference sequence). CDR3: CASSLVVNTEAFF. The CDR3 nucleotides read TGTGCCAGCAGTTTAGTTGTTAACACTGAAGCTTTCTTT.

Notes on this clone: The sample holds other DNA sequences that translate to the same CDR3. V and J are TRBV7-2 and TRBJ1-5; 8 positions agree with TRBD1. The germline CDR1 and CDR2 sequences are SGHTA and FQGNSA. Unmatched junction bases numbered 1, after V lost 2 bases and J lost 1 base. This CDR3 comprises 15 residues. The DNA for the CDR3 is TGTGCCAGCAGCTTACAGGGGGCGAGCAATCAGCCCCAGCATTTT. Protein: CASSLQGASNQPQHF.

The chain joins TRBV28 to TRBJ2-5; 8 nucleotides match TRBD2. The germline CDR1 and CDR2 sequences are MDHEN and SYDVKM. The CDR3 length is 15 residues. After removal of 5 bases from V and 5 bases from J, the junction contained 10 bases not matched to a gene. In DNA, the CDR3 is TGTGCCAGCAGTGGGAGCGGGAGCCTCTGGGAGACCCAGTACTTC. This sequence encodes CASSGSGSLWETQYF.

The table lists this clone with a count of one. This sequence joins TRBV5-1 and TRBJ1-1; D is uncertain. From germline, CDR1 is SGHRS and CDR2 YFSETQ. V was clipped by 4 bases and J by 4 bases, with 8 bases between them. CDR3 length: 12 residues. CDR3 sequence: CASSNGVTEAFF. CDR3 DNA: TGCGCCAGCAGCAACGGGGTCACTGAAGCTTTCTTT.

Written as DNA, the CDR3 is TGCGCCAGCAGCTCTCGGCCATTTAGCACAGATACGCAGTATTTT. Translation gives CASSSRPFSTDTQYF. The chain combines TRBV5-1 with TRBJ2-3; D gene uncertain. The CDR3 has 15 amino acids. V dropped 3 bases and J dropped 0 bases, with 11 bases sitting between them. The germline gives CDR1 SGHRS, CDR2 YFSETQ. Drawing the rest from reference TRBV5-1 and TRBJ2-3, the complete variable domain is KAGVTQTPRYLIKTRGQQVTLSCSPISGHRSVSWYQQTPGQGLQFLFEYFSETQRNKGNFPGRFSGRQFSNSRSEMNVSTLELGDSALYLCASSSRPFSTDTQYFGPGTRLTVL.

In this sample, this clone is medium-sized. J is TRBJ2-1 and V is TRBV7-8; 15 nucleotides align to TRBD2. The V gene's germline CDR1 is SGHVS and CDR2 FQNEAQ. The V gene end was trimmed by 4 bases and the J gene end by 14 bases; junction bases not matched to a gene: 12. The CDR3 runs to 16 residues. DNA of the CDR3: TGTGCCAGCAGCTCCCTTCAAGGACTAGCGGGAGGGCCGGAGTTCTTC. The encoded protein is CASSSLQGLAGGPEFF.

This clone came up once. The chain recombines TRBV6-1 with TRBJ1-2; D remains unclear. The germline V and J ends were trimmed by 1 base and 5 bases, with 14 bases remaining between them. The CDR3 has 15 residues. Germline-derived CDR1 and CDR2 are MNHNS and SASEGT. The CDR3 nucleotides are TGTGCCAGCAGTGAAGTACTCGGCGGTAGATATGGCTACACCTTC. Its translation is CASSEVLGGRYGYTF.

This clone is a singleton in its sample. CDR3 protein: CASSYFGEGSYEQYF. The CDR3 DNA sequence: TGTGCCAGCAGTTACTTTGGGGAGGGGTCCTACGAGCAGTACTTC. The chain joins TRBV6-6 to TRBJ2-5; 7 positions agree with TRBD2. The closer fit of TRBJ2-7 to the DNA end suggests the J call may be wrong. Germline CDR1 MNHNY, CDR2 SVGAGI (reference sequence). The CDR3 is made up of 15 amino acids.

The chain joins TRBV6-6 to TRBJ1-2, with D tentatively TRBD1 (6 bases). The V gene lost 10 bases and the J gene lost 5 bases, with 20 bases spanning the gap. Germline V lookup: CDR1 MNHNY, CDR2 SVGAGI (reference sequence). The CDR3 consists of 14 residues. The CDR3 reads CATTDQQGNYGYTF. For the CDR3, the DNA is TGTGCCACTACAGATCAACAGGGAAATTATGGCTACACCTTC.

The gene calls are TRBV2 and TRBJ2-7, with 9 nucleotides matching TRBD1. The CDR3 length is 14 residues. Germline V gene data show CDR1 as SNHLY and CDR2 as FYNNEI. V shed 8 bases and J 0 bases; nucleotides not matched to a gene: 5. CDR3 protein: CASDRGGSSYEQYF. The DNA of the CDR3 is TGTGCCAGCGACAGGGGGGGGAGCTCCTACGAGCAGTACTTC.

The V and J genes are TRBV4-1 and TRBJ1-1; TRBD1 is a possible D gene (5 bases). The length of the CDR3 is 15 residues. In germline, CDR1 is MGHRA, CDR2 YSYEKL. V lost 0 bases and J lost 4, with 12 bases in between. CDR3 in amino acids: CASSQDTRAITEAFF. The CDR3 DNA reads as TGCGCCAGCAGCCAAGATACCAGGGCCATCACTGAAGCTTTCTTT.

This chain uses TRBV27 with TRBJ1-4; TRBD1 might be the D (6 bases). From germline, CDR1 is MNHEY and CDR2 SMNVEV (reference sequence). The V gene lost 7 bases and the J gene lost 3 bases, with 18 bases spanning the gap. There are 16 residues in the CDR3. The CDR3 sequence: CASTSFVGGPNEKLFF. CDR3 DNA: TGTGCCAGCACCTCCTTCGTCGGGGGGCCTAATGAAAAACTGTTTTTT.

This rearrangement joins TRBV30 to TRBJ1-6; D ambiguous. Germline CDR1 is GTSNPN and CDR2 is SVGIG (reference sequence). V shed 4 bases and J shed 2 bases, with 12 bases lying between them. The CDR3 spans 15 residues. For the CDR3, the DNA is TGTGCCTGGACTCAGGACCGTCCCTATAATTCACCCCTCCACTTT. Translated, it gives CAWTQDRPYNSPLHF.

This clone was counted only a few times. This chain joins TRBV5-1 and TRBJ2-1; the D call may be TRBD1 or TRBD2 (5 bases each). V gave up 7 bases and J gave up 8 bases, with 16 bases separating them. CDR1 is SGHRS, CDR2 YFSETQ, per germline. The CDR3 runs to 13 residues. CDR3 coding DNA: TGCGCCAGCGGGGGATTCCCCGGGGATGAGCAGTTCTTC. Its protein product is CASGGFPGDEQFF.

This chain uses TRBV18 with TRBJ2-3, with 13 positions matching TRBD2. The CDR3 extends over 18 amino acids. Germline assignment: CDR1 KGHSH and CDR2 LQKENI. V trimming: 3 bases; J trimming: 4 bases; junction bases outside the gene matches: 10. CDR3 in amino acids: CASSPPRTSGRGADTQYF. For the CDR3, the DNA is TGTGCCAGCTCACCTCCTCGGACTAGCGGGAGAGGGGCAGATACGCAGTATTTT.

The CDR3 DNA reads as TGCGCCAGCAGCTTGGCCGTCCTAGCCCATGGGGGCAATGAGCAGTTCTTC. It yields the protein CASSLAVLAHGGNEQFF. The chain joins TRBV5-1 to TRBJ2-1, with D perhaps given as TRBD1 or TRBD2 (5 bases each). Trimming took 0 bases from V and 6 from J, leaving 19 bases between them. Germline assignment: CDR1 SGHRS and CDR2 YFSETQ. The CDR3 is 17 amino acids. Full variable domain (remainder filled in from reference TRBV5-1 and TRBJ2-1): KAGVTQTPRYLIKTRGQQVTLSCSPISGHRSVSWYQQTPGQGLQFLFEYFSETQRNKGNFPGRFSGRQFSNSRSEMNVSTLELGDSALYLCASSLAVLAHGGNEQFFGPGTRLTVL.

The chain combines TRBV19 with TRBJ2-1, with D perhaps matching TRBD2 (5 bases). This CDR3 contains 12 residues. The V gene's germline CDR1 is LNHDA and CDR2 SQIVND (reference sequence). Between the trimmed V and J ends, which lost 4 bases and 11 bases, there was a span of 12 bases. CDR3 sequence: CASSKIGEQQFF. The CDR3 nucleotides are TGTGCCAGTAGTAAGATCGGGGAGCAGCAGTTCTTC.

CDR3: CASISRDQPQHF. For the CDR3, the DNA is TGTGCCAGTATCTCAAGGGATCAGCCCCAGCATTTT. The genes are TRBV28 and TRBJ1-5; unclear D gene. This CDR3 comprises 12 residues. Germline-derived CDR1 and CDR2 are MDHEN and SYDVKM. V lost 9 bases and J lost 5, with 11 bases in between.

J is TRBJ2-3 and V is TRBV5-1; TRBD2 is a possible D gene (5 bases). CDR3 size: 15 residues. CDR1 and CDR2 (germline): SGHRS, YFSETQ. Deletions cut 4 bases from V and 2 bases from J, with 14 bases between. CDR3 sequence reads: CASSQRTGTTDTQYF. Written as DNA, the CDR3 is TGCGCCAGCAGCCAACGGACTGGAACCACAGATACGCAGTATTTT.

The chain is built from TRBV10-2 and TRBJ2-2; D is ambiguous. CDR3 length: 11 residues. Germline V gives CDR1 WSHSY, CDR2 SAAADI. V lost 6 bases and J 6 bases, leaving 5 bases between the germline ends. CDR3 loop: CASRRAGELFF. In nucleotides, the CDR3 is TGCGCCAGCAGAAGGGCCGGGGAGCTGTTTTTT.

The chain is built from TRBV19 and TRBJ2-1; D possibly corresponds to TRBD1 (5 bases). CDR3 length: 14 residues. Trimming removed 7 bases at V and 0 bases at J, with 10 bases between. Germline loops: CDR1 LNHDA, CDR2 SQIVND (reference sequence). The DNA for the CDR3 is TGTGCCAGTACAAGGGGATACTCCTACAATGAGCAGTTCTTC. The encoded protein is CASTRGYSYNEQFF.

In nucleotides, the CDR3 is TGTGCCAGCACCACGGGACGGTTGAACACTGAAGCTTTCTTT. It yields the protein CASTTGRLNTEAFF. This chain joins TRBV6-1 and TRBJ1-1, with a possible D match to TRBD1 (5 bases). There are 14 residues in the CDR3. V was shortened by 7 bases and J by 0 bases, with 12 bases between the two germline ends. CDR1 is MNHNS and CDR2 is SASEGT in the germline V gene.

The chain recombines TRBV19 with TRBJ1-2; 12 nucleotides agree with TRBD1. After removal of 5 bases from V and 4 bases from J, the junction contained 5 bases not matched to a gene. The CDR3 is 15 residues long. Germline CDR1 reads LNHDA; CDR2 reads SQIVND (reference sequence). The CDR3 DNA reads TGTGCCAGTAGTGCGGGGACAGGGGGCGTCTATGGCTACACCTTC. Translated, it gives CASSAGTGGVYGYTF.